Sequencing of this T cell receptor (beta chain) was carried out in a study of T cells in Graves' hyperthyroidism and ophthalmopathy. Study as a whole: Blood was drawn when the patient was first diagnosed and still untreated. Study-wide results and caveats: Expanded thyroid clonotypes (above 0.001) were mostly also found in blood.

Amplified regions were TCR beta CDR3 sequences from RNA transcripts. The study used the HTBI primer set for a first-round RT-PCR of the TCR CDR3. TCRdb analysed the multiplex PCR reads with MiXCR anew, one entry per CDR3 protein. The sample yields a few hundred thousand distinct CDR3 sequences, about 15% seen once. The PBMCs had their origin in 7.5 to 10 ml of fresh peripheral blood. The CDR3 extends over 16 amino acids. Germline V gene lookup returns CDR1 SQVTM and CDR2 ANQGSEA. V shed 5 bases and J shed 2 bases, with 16 bases lying between them. With respect to this clonotype: Its antigen is as yet unknown.

The chain uses TRBV29-1 and TRBJ2-6, with a weak D call TRBD2 (5 bases). The sample taken for sequencing was blood. This sequence originates from a woman aged 25 to 45 with Graves' hyperthyroidism that later progressed to Graves' ophthalmopathy. The CDR3 sequence: CSVYLFEGAGANVLTF. DNA for the CDR3: TGCAGCGTTTACCTTTTTGAGGGAGCTGGGGCCAACGTCCTGACTTTC. Looking up the rest from reference TRBV29-1 and TRBJ2-6 gives the full variable domain: SAVISQKPSRDICQRGTSLTIQCQVDSQVTMMFWYRQQPGQSLTLIATANQGSEATYESGFVIDKFPISRPNLTFSTLTVSNMSPEDSSIYLCSVYLFEGAGANVLTFGAGSRLTVL.